This TCR beta chain appears in the sequencing data of a study of human T cells and chemical hapten exposure. TCRdb processed the RACE reads anew with MiXCR; each CDR3 protein has one entry. The sample comprises 85,000 to 120,000 distinct CDR3 sequences, about 12% of which are singletons, and over 1.5% rests with the top ten. The sample's time point: pre-sensitization, week 0. Treatment in this sample: therapeutic diphenylcyclopropenone sensitization with weekly scalp DPC. Germline V gene sequence: CDR1 SGHVS, CDR2 FQNEAQ. J lost 7 bases, V lost 4 bases, and 7 bases had no gene match. The CDR3 runs to 14 residues.

V and J are TRBV7-8 and TRBJ2-1; 7 positions agree with TRBD1. This TCR derives from a woman in her 50s with alopecia areata. Some clones in this sample may be carry-over from other donors' samples. The sample was whole blood, taken in connection with sensitization to the hapten diphenylcyclopropenone (DPC). CDR3 loop: CASSSYKGQNEQFF. The CDR3 nucleotides are TGTGCCAGCAGCTCGTATAAGGGACAGAATGAGCAGTTCTTC. Supplemented by reference TRBV7-8 and TRBJ2-1, the full variable domain reads GAGVSQSPRYKVAKRGQDVALRCDPISGHVSLFWYQQALGQGPEFLTYFQNEAQLDKSGLPSDRFFAERPEGSVSTLKIQRTQQEDSAVYLCASSSYKGQNEQFFGPGTRLTVL.